This T cell receptor beta chain came from a study of CD8 T cells in ankylosing spondylitis. General study findings and limits: Some of these motif variants have turned up before, in reports on reactive arthritis synovial fluid and blood.

Using its own MiXCR run on the 5' RACE reads, TCRdb lists one record per CDR3 protein. The sample lists about 340,000 distinct CDR3 sequences; roughly 14% were seen once. CDR1 and CDR2 (germline): MNHNS, SASEGT. The CDR3 totals 14 residues. V lost 6 bases to trimming and J lost 4 bases; unmatched junction nucleotides: 8. In its sample, this clonotype was seen a few times. Its antigen is unidentified. Sequenced input: blood, either unsorted or a sorted T cell fraction (not recorded which). The rearrangement joins TRBV6-1 to TRBJ2-7; 8 nucleotides line up with TRBD2. The clonotype comes from a male donor with ankylosing spondylitis or in good health (not recorded which). The CDR3 DNA reads TGTGCCAGCAGGTCGGGGGGGCAGGGGTACGAGCAGTACTTC. It specifies CASRSGGQGYEQYF.